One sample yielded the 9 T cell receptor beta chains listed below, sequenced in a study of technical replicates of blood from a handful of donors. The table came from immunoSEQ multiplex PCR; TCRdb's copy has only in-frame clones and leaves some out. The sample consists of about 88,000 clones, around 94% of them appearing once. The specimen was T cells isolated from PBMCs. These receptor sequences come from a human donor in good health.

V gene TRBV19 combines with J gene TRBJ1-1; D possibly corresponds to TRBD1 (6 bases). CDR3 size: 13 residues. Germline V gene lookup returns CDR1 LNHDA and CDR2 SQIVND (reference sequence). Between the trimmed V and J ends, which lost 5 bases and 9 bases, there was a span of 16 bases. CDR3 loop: CASSSPGQSKAFF. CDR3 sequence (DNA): TGTGCCAGTAGTTCTCCCGGACAGTCAAAAGCTTTCTTT.

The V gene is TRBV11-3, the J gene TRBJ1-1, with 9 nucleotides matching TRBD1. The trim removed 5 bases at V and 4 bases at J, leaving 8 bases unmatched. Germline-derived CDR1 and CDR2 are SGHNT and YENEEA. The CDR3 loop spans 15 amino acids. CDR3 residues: CASSAGTGRSTEAFF. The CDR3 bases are TGTGCCAGCAGCGCGGGGACAGGGAGGAGCACTGAAGCTTTCTTT.

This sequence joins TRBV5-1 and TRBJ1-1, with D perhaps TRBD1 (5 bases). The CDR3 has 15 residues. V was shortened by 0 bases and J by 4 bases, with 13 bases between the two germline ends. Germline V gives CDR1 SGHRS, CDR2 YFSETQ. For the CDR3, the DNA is TGCGCCAGCAGCTTGGTTACAGGATCTATCACTGAAGCTTTCTTT. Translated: CASSLVTGSITEAFF. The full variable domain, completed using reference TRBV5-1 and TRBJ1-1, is KAGVTQTPRYLIKTRGQQVTLSCSPISGHRSVSWYQQTPGQGLQFLFEYFSETQRNKGNFPGRFSGRQFSNSRSEMNVSTLELGDSALYLCASSLVTGSITEAFFGQGTRLTVV.

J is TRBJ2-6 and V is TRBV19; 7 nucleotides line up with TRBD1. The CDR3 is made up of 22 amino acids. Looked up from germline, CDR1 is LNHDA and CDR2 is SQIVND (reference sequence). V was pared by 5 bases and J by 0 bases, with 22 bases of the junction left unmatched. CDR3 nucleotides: TGTGCCAGTAGTCTCAAAATCGCCAGCGCAGGGGGTTTGAGCTCTGGGGCCAACGTCCTGACTTTC. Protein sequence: CASSLKIASAGGLSSGANVLTF.

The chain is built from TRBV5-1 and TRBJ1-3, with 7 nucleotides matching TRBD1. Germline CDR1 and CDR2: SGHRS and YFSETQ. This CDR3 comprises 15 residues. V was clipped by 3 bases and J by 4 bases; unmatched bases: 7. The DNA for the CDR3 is TGCGCCAGCAGCTCACAGGGGTCAAACGGAAACACCATATATTTT. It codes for CASSSQGSNGNTIYF.

The CDR3: CSSEWWTEAFF. CDR3 nucleotides: TGCAGCTCTGAGTGGTGGACTGAAGCTTTCTTT. The rearrangement links TRBV29-1 to TRBJ1-1; D not certain. Germline V gene data show CDR1 as SQVTM and CDR2 as ANQGSEA. V gave up 8 bases and J gave up 5 bases, with 12 bases separating them. The CDR3 length is 11 residues.

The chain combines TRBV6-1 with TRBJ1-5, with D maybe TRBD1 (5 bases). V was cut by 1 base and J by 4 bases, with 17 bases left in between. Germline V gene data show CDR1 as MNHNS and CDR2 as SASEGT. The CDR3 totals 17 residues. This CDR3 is CASSEGNSWGGNQPQHF. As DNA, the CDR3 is TGTGCCAGCAGTGAAGGGAACAGCTGGGGGGGAAATCAGCCCCAGCATTTT.

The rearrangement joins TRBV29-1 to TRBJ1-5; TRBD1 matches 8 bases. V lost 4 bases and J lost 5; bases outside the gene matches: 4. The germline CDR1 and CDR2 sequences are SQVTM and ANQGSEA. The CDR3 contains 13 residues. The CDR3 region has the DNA TGCAGCGTTGCCAGGGGGCTCGATCAGCCCCAGCATTTT. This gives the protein CSVARGLDQPQHF.

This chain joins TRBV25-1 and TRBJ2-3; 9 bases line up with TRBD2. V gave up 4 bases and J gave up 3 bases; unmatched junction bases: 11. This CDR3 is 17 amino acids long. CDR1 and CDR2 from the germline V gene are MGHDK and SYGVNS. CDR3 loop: CASSGSGGWYRTDTQYF. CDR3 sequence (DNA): TGTGCCAGCAGTGGTAGCGGGGGATGGTATCGGACAGATACGCAGTATTTT.